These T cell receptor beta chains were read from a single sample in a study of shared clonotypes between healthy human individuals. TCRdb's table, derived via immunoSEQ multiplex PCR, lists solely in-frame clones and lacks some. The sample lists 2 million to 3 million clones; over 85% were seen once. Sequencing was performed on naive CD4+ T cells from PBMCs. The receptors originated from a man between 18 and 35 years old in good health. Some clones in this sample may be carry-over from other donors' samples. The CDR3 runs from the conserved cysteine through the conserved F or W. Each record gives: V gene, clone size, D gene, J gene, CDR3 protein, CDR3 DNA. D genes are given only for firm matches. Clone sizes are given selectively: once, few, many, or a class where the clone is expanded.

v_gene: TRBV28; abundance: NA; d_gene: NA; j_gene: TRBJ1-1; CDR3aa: CASSSSGEGENEAFF; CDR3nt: TGTGCCAGCAGCAGCTCCGGGGAGGGCGAAAATGAAGCTTTCTTT
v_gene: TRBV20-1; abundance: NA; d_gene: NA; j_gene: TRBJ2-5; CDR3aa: CSARSLETQYF; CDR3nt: TGCAGTGCCAGGTCTTTGGAGACCCAGTACTTC
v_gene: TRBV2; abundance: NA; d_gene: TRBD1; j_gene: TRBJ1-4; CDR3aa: CASIGQGLVNEKLFF; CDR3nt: TGTGCCAGCATAGGACAGGGCTTAGTAAATGAAAAACTGTTTTTT
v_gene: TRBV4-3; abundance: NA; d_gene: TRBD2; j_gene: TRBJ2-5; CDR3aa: CASSQERLAGESQYF; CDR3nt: TGCGCCAGCAGCCAAGAACGGCTAGCGGGAGAATCCCAGTACTTC
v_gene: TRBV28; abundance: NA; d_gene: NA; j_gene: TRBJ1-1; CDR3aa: CASSLHANTEAFF; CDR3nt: TGTGCCAGCAGTTTACACGCGAACACTGAAGCTTTCTTT
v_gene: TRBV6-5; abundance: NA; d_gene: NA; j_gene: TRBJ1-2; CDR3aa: CASSLYRGGGYTF; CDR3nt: TGTGCCAGCAGTTTGTACAGAGGAGGGGGCTACACCTTC
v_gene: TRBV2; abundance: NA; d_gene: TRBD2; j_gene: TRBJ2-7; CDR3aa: CAMEGLAGVWEQYF; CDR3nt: TGTGCCATGGAGGGGCTAGCGGGAGTATGGGAGCAGTACTTC
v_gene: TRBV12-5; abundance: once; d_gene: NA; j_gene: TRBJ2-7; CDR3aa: CASGLYPGTSSSYEQYF; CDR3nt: TGTGCTAGTGGTTTGTACCCCGGGACATCGAGCTCCTACGAGCAGTACTTC
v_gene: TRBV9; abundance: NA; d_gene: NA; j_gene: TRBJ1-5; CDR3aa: CASSPQGFPGPQHF; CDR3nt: TGTGCCAGCAGCCCCCAGGGGTTCCCTGGGCCCCAGCATTTT
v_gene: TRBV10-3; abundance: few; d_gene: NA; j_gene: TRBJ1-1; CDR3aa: CAISGERGTEAFF; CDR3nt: TGTGCCATCAGCGGTGAAAGAGGGACTGAAGCTTTCTTT
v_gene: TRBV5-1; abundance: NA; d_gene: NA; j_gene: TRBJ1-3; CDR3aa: CASSLAGPGNTIYF; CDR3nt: TGCGCCAGCAGCTTGGCCGGGCCTGGAAACACCATATATTTT
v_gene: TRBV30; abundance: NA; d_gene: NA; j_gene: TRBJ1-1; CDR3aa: CAWSIGLSTEAFF; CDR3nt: TGTGCCTGGAGTATCGGGCTTAGCACTGAAGCTTTCTTT
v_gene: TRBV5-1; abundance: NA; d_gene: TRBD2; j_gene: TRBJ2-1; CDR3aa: CASSRIATSGGGEQFF; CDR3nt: TGCGCCAGTTCCCGTATCGCGACTAGCGGAGGAGGGGAGCAGTTCTTC
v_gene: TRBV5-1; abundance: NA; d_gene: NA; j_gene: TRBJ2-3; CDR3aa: CASSLGDSTDTQYF; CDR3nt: TGCGCCAGCAGCTTGGGGGACTCCACAGATACGCAGTATTTT
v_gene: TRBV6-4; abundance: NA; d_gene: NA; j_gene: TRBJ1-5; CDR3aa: CASSVSATQPQHF; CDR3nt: TGTGCCAGCAGTGTGTCGGCGACTCAGCCCCAGCATTTT
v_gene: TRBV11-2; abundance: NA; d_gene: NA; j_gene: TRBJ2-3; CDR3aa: CASSSVLGLRRTQYF; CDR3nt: TGTGCCAGCAGCTCGGTCCTTGGCCTGAGGCGAACGCAGTATTTT
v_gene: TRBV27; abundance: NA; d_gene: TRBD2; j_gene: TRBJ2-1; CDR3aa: CATGLATANNEQFF; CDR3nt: TGTGCCACCGGACTAGCGACCGCCAACAATGAGCAGTTCTTC
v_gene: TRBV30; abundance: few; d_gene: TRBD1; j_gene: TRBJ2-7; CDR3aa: CAWSVPGTAYEQYF; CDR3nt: TGTGCCTGGAGTGTACCGGGGACAGCCTACGAGCAGTACTTC
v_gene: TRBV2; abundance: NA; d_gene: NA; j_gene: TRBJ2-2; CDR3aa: CASSESGNTGELFF; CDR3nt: TGTGCCAGCAGTGAAAGTGGGAACACCGGGGAGCTGTTTTTT
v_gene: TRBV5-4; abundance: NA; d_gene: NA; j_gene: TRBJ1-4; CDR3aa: CASSLGGPPISATNEKLFF; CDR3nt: TGTGCCAGCAGCTTGGGGGGACCGCCAATATCTGCAACTAATGAAAAACTGTTTTTT
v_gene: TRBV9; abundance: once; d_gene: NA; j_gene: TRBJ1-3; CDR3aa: CASSTQLIQGLSGNTIYF; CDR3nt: TGTGCCAGCAGCACACAGCTCATACAGGGACTCTCTGGAAACACCATATATTTT
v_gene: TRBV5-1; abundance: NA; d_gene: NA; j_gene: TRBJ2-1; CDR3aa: CASSFDGSSYNEQFF; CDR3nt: TGCGCCAGCAGCTTCGACGGTAGCTCCTACAATGAGCAGTTCTTC
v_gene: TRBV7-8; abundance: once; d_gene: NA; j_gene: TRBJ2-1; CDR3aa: CASSLGGRLSSYNEQFF; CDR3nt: TGTGCCAGCAGCTTAGGCGGCAGGCTAAGCTCCTACAATGAGCAGTTCTTC
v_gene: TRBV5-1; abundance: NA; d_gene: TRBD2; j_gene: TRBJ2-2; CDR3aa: CASSSTSGRAGTGELFF; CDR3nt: TGCGCCAGCAGCTCGACTAGCGGGAGGGCGGGTACCGGGGAGCTGTTTTTT
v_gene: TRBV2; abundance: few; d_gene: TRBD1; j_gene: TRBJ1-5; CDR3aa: CASSRDPTGVGGQPQHF; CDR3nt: TGTGCCAGCAGTCGGGATCCAACAGGGGTAGGTGGTCAGCCCCAGCATTTT
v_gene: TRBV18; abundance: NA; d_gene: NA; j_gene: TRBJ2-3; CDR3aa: CASSPSTNTDTQYF; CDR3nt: TGTGCCAGCTCACCCTCGACTAACACAGATACGCAGTATTTT
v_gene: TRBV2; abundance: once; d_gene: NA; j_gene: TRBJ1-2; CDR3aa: CASSPGPGGPYGYTF; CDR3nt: TGTGCCAGCTCCCCCGGGCCGGGGGGACCCTATGGCTACACCTTC
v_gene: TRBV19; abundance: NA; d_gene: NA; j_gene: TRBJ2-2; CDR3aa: CASSPSFRDTGELFF; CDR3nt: TGTGCCAGTAGTCCCAGCTTTAGGGACACCGGGGAGCTGTTTTTT
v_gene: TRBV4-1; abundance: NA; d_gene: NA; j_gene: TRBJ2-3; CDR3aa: CASSRPADTQYF; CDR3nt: TGCGCCAGCAGCCGACCGGCAGATACGCAGTATTTT
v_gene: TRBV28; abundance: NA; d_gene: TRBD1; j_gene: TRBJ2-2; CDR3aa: CASSLSGQGKTGELFF; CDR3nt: TGTGCCAGCAGTTTATCGGGACAGGGAAAAACCGGGGAGCTGTTTTTT
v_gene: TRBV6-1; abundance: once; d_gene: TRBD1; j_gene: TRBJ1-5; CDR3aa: CATHRGVQPQHF; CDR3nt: TGTGCCACTCACAGGGGAGTGCAGCCCCAGCATTTT
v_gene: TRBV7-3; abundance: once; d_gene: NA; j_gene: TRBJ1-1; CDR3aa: CASSLEGGNTEAFF; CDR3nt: TGTGCCAGCAGCTTAGAAGGAGGGAACACTGAAGCTTTCTTT
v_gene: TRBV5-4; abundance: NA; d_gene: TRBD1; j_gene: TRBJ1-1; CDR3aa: CASSPRDRGKGNTEAFF; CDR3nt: TGTGCCAGCAGCCCGCGAGACAGGGGAAAAGGGAACACTGAAGCTTTCTTT
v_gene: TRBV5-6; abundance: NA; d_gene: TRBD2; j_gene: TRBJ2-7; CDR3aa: CASSFGRASGNYEQYF; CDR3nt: TGTGCCAGCAGCTTCGGGAGGGCTAGCGGGAACTACGAGCAGTACTTC
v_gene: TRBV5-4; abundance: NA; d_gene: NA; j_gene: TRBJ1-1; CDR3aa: CASSLGPGFQAFF; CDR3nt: TGTGCCAGCAGCTTGGGCCCGGGTTTTCAAGCTTTCTTT
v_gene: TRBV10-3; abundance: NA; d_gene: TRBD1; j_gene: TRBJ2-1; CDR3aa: CAISEPGGAGNNEQFF; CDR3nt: TGTGCCATCAGTGAGCCAGGGGGCGCAGGAAACAATGAGCAGTTCTTC
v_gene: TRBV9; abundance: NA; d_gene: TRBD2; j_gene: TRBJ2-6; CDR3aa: CASSVDLAGGPSGANVLTF; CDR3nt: TGTGCCAGCAGCGTAGACCTAGCGGGAGGGCCTTCTGGGGCCAACGTCCTGACTTTC
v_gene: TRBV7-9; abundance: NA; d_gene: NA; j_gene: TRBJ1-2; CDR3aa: CASSFENYGYTF; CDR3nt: TGTGCCAGCAGCTTTGAGAACTATGGCTACACCTTC
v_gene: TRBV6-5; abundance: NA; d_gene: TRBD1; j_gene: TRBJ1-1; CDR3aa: CASSYSIQGGAFF; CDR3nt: TGTGCCAGCAGTTACTCGATCCAGGGGGGGGCTTTCTTT
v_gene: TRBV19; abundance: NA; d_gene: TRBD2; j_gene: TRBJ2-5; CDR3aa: CASSMETSGRPAETQYF; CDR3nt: TGTGCCAGTAGTATGGAGACTAGCGGGAGGCCGGCGGAGACCCAGTACTTC
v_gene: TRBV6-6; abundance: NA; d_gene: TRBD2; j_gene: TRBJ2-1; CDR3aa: CASSPGLAGEEQFF; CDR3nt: TGTGCCAGCAGTCCAGGACTAGCGGGAGAAGAGCAGTTCTTC
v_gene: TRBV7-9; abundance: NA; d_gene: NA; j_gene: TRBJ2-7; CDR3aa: CASSLSPGSYEQYF; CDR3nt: TGTGCCAGCAGCTTGTCCCCCGGGTCCTACGAGCAGTACTTC
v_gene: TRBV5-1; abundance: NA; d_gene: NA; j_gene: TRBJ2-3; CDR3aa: CASSSQGIPDTQYF; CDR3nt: TGCGCCAGCAGCTCACAGGGTATTCCAGATACGCAGTATTTT
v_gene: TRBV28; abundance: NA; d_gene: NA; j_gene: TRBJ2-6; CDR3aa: CASSFDFAGNGANVLTF; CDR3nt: TGTGCCAGCAGTTTTGATTTTGCAGGGAACGGGGCCAACGTCCTGACTTTC
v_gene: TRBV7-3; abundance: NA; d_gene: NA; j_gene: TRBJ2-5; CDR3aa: CASSQGSQETQYF; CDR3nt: TGTGCCAGCAGCCAGGGATCCCAAGAGACCCAGTACTTC
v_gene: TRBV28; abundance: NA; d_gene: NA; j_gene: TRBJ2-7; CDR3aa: CASSWQVSYEQYF; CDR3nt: TGTGCCAGCAGTTGGCAGGTATCCTACGAGCAGTACTTC
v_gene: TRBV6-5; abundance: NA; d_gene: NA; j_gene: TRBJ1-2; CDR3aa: CASSSDRANYGYTF; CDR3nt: TGTGCCAGCAGTTCGGACAGAGCTAACTATGGCTACACCTTC
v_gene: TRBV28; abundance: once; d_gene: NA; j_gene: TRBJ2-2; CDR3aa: CASSRGSNTGELFF; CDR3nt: TGTGCCAGCAGCCGGGGATCGAACACCGGGGAGCTGTTTTTT
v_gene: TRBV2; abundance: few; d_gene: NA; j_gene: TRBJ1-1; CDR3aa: CASSEGGRVAFF; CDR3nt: TGTGCCAGCAGTGAAGGGGGTAGGGTGGCTTTCTTT
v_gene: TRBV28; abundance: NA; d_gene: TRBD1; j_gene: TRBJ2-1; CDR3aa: CASSSPGTGVGNEQFF; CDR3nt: TGTGCCAGCAGTTCACCCGGGACAGGGGTTGGCAATGAGCAGTTCTTC
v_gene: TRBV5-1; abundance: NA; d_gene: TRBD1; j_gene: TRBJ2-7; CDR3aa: CASSLVQGASYEQYF; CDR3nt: TGCGCCAGCAGCTTGGTACAGGGGGCCTCCTACGAGCAGTACTTC
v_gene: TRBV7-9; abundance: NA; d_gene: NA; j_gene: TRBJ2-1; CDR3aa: CASSPGHIGFESEQFF; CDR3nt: TGTGCCAGCAGCCCGGGACATATTGGGTTTGAGAGTGAGCAGTTCTTC
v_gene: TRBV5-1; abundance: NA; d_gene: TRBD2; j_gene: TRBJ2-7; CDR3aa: CASSRLPQLAGEGEQYF; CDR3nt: TGCGCCAGCAGCCGCCTACCCCAACTAGCGGGAGAGGGTGAGCAGTACTTC
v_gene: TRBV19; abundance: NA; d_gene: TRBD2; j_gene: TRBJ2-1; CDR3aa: CASSIDLASGRSHNEQFF; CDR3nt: TGTGCCAGTAGTATAGATTTAGCTAGCGGGAGGTCCCACAATGAGCAGTTCTTC